These 5 T cell receptor beta chains share one sample of origin, sequenced in a study of blood T cell repertoires in COVID-19. TCRdb's table, derived via immunoSEQ multiplex PCR, lists solely in-frame clones and lacks some. The repertoire includes about 200,000 clones, approximately 86% of them detected once, and about 2.3% sits in the top ten. The sample taken for sequencing was PBMCs or T cells enriched from blood (not recorded which). The receptors come from a woman aged 25 to 39 who had recovered from COVID-19.

The chain employs TRBV30 and TRBJ2-7; 10 bases are shared with TRBD1. The CDR3 has 16 residues. Germline V CDR1 and CDR2: GTSNPN, SVGIG (reference sequence). The V and J ends lost 2 bases and 4 bases, in that order; junction bases with no gene match: 11. The CDR3 loop is CAWSLAGQGLGYEQYF. The CDR3 DNA is TGTGCCTGGAGTCTCGCGGGACAGGGGCTGGGGTACGAGCAGTACTTC. Filled out from reference TRBV30 and TRBJ2-7, the complete variable domain reads SQTIHQWPATLVQPVGSPLSLECTVEGTSNPNLYWYRQAAGRGLQLLFYSVGIGQISSEVPQNLSASRPQDRQFILSSKKLLLSDSGFYLCAWSLAGQGLGYEQYFGPGTRLTVT.

In its sample, this clone was seen once. The J gene is TRBJ2-3, the V gene TRBV4-1, with TRBD2 matching over 7 bases. CDR3 length: 14 residues. V was pared by 1 base and J by 4 bases, with 2 bases of the junction left unmatched. Germline CDR1 reads MGHRA; CDR2 reads YSYEKL. This CDR3 reads CASSQGGGADTQYF. The CDR3 region has the DNA TGCGCCAGCAGCCAAGGGGGAGGGGCAGATACGCAGTATTTT.

The gene calls are TRBV4-3 and TRBJ2-1, with 11 bases aligning to TRBD2. V lost 2 bases and J lost 5; bases outside the gene matches: 11. This CDR3 has 18 amino acids. Per germline, CDR1 LGHNA and CDR2 YSLEER. CDR3 amino acids: CASSQTFATSGVDNEQFF. The CDR3 region has the DNA TGCGCCAGCAGCCAAACTTTCGCGACTAGCGGGGTAGACAATGAGCAGTTCTTC.

The genes are TRBV4-3 and TRBJ1-5; D gene uncertain. In germline, CDR1 is LGHNA, CDR2 YSLEER. The V gene lost 1 base and the J gene lost 0 bases, with 7 bases spanning the gap. The CDR3 runs to 15 residues. CDR3 sequence (DNA): TGCGCCAGCAGCCAAGGGTCCGGTAGCAATCAGCCCCAGCATTTT. Protein sequence: CASSQGSGSNQPQHF.

This clone was recorded a few times. The chain links TRBV6-5 to TRBJ2-1; D is possibly TRBD2 (6 bases). The CDR3 has 16 amino acids. Germline-derived CDR1 and CDR2 are MNHEY and SVGAGI. V lost 4 bases and J 1 base, leaving 14 bases between the germline ends. CDR3 in DNA: TGTGCCAGCAGTTCCCCTCTAGCGCGGTCCTACAATGAGCAGTTCTTC. Amino acids: CASSSPLARSYNEQFF.